A selection of T cell receptor beta chains follows, all from one sample in a study of OX40 agonist ivuxolimab in advanced cancers. Using immunoSEQ multiplex PCR, the repertoire was profiled, and TCRdb retains in-frame clones only, with some absent. The data contain roughly 24,000 clones, approximately 85% of them singletons. Here the sequenced sample was CD4+ or CD8+ T cells sorted from blood, taken in a trial of the OX40 agonist ivuxolimab. The receptors originated from an adult with an advanced solid tumor such as melanoma, head and neck, liver or kidney cancer. CDR3s include the opening cysteine and the closing phenylalanine or tryptophan. The D gene is left open where the match is weak. Rows give clone size only sometimes, using once, few, many, or a class for an expanded clone.

v_gene: TRBV4-1; j_gene: TRBJ1-5; d_gene: TRBD1; abundance: NA; CDR3nt: TGCGCCAGCAGCCAAGATGGAGGACAGGCTGGGTTGGCCCAGCATTTT; CDR3aa: CASSQDGGQAGLAQHF
v_gene: TRBV6-6; j_gene: TRBJ2-3; d_gene: TRBD2; abundance: NA; CDR3nt: TGTGCCAGCAGTTACTCAGGCGGGGGGGCCCCAGATACGCAGTATTTT; CDR3aa: CASSYSGGGAPDTQYF
v_gene: TRBV6-5; j_gene: TRBJ1-2; d_gene: NA; abundance: NA; CDR3nt: TGTGCCAGCAGTAGGGACACCTATGGCTACACCTTC; CDR3aa: CASSRDTYGYTF
v_gene: TRBV19; j_gene: TRBJ1-5; d_gene: NA; abundance: NA; CDR3nt: TGTGCCAGTAGTGGAGGGGGTCAGCCCCAGCATTTT; CDR3aa: CASSGGGQPQHF
v_gene: TRBV25-1; j_gene: TRBJ2-1; d_gene: TRBD2; abundance: NA; CDR3nt: TGTGCCAGCAGTGAAAGACTAGCGGGTCGCAATGAGCAGTTCTTC; CDR3aa: CASSERLAGRNEQFF
v_gene: TRBV5-1; j_gene: TRBJ2-7; d_gene: NA; abundance: NA; CDR3nt: TGCGCCAGCAGCTCGGGGATGGGAGCTAGCGACATGTGGTACTTC; CDR3aa: CASSSGMGASDMWYF
v_gene: TRBV5-8; j_gene: TRBJ2-3; d_gene: NA; abundance: NA; CDR3nt: TGTGCCAGCAGCTTTGGGCAGGCCTACACAGATACGCAGTATTTT; CDR3aa: CASSFGQAYTDTQYF
v_gene: TRBV7-9; j_gene: TRBJ2-1; d_gene: TRBD2; abundance: NA; CDR3nt: TGTGCCAGCAGCTACGGGGGGGTAAAAAATGAGCAGTTCTTC; CDR3aa: CASSYGGVKNEQFF
v_gene: TRBV19; j_gene: TRBJ2-1; d_gene: TRBD2; abundance: NA; CDR3nt: TGTGCCAGTAGTCGAATTGGGACTAGCGGGAGGATAACCTTTATCCATGAGCAGTTCTTC; CDR3aa: CASSRIGTSGRITFIHEQFF
v_gene: TRBV7-3; j_gene: TRBJ2-2; d_gene: NA; abundance: NA; CDR3nt: TGTGCCAGCAGCCTAGGGAACACTGGGGAGCTGTTTTTT; CDR3aa: CASSLGNTGELFF
v_gene: TRBV7-9; j_gene: TRBJ2-1; d_gene: TRBD1; abundance: medium-sized; CDR3nt: TGTGCCAGCGTCCAAGAGGACAGGGGGTGGGACAATGAGCAGTTCTTC; CDR3aa: CASVQEDRGWDNEQFF
v_gene: TRBV7-3; j_gene: TRBJ2-3; d_gene: NA; abundance: NA; CDR3nt: TGTGCCAGCAGCTATACAGGAGCCACAGATACGCAGTATTTT; CDR3aa: CASSYTGATDTQYF
v_gene: TRBV25-1; j_gene: TRBJ2-2; d_gene: TRBD2; abundance: NA; CDR3nt: TGTGCCAGCAGTGAATGGGGGGGTAGGGACACCGGGGAGCTGTTTTTT; CDR3aa: CASSEWGGRDTGELFF
v_gene: TRBV2; j_gene: TRBJ2-4; d_gene: NA; abundance: NA; CDR3nt: TGTGCCAGCAGTGGGCTCGAGGGCTCCAAAAACATTCAGTACTTC; CDR3aa: CASSGLEGSKNIQYF
v_gene: TRBV11-2; j_gene: TRBJ2-3; d_gene: TRBD2; abundance: NA; CDR3nt: TGTGCCAGCAGCTTAGAGGTAGCGGGGACCACAGATACGCAGTATTTT; CDR3aa: CASSLEVAGTTDTQYF
v_gene: TRBV6-1; j_gene: TRBJ2-1; d_gene: NA; abundance: NA; CDR3nt: TGTGCCAGCAGTGACATACACAATGAGCAGTTCTTC; CDR3aa: CASSDIHNEQFF
v_gene: TRBV6-6; j_gene: TRBJ1-4; d_gene: NA; abundance: NA; CDR3nt: TGTGCCAGCAGAGGCATCTCAAATGAAAAACTGTTTTTT; CDR3aa: CASRGISNEKLFF
v_gene: TRBV25-1; j_gene: TRBJ2-1; d_gene: NA; abundance: NA; CDR3nt: TGTGCCAGCAAGCTCGGGGGCCTCTACAATGAGCAGTTCTTC; CDR3aa: CASKLGGLYNEQFF
v_gene: TRBV28; j_gene: TRBJ2-5; d_gene: NA; abundance: NA; CDR3nt: TGTGCCAGCACCCTATCCCCCTCTTACGGCGAGACCCAGTACTTC; CDR3aa: CASTLSPSYGETQYF
v_gene: TRBV7-9; j_gene: TRBJ1-1; d_gene: NA; abundance: NA; CDR3nt: TGTGCCAGCAGGTTACTCCCGCCCGAGGCTTTCTTT; CDR3aa: CASRLLPPEAFF